Shown below are 31 T cell receptor beta chains from a single sample sequenced in a study of cytomegalovirus exposure and HLA in healthy donors. It was with 60 Vbeta and 13 Jbeta primers that the PCR ran. The repertoire was sequenced with immunoSEQ multiplex PCR; TCRdb's copy has only in-frame clones and lacks some. The sample yields about 100,000 clones, 81% seen once. The sequencing sample was made of PBMCs. These receptors were taken from a woman between 70 and 85 years old in good health and CMV-seropositive.

The CDR3, as DNA: TGCAGCGTAGGACAGGCCTACGAGCAGTACTTC. Translation gives CSVGQAYEQYF. V is TRBV29-1 and J is TRBJ2-7; TRBD1 matches 7 bases. The germline V gene has CDR1 SQVTM and CDR2 ANQGSEA. J lost 2 bases, V lost 6 bases, and 1 base had no gene match. This CDR3 region has 11 residues.

The rearrangement uses TRBV19 and TRBJ2-5; no clear D. The V gene's germline CDR1 is LNHDA and CDR2 SQIVND (reference sequence). V lost 10 bases, J lost 5 bases, and 17 bases lay in between. The CDR3 is 13 amino acids. The CDR3 protein is CATTSELRETQYF. The CDR3 coding sequence is TGTGCCACTACGAGCGAGCTAAGGGAGACCCAGTACTTC. Full variable domain (rest looked up from reference TRBV19 and TRBJ2-5): DGGITQSPKYLFRKEGQNVTLSCEQNLNHDAMYWYRQDPGQGLRLIYYSQIVNDFQKGDIAEGYSVSREKKESFPLTVTSAQKNPTAFYLCATTSELRETQYFGPGTRLLVL.

J is TRBJ2-3 and V is TRBV5-1; the match to TRBD2 covers 8 bases. This CDR3 is 15 amino acids long. V was clipped by 0 bases and J by 5 bases; unmatched bases: 5. Germline CDR1 reads SGHRS; CDR2 reads YFSETQ. This chain's CDR3 is CASSLVGRAGDTQYF. In DNA, the CDR3 is TGCGCCAGCAGCTTGGTCGGGAGGGCAGGAGATACGCAGTATTTT.

The chain carries TRBV27 and TRBJ2-1; 11 bases match TRBD1. This CDR3 has 16 residues. Looked up from germline, CDR1 is MNHEY and CDR2 is SMNVEV (reference sequence). V was clipped by 4 bases and J by 7 bases; unmatched bases: 9. The chain's CDR3 is CASSSDRGQHTNEQFF. CDR3 coding DNA: TGTGCCAGCAGTTCGGACAGGGGGCAACATACAAATGAGCAGTTCTTC.

The chain combines TRBV11-2 with TRBJ2-1; TRBD2 is a possible D gene (5 bases). CDR1 and CDR2 (germline): SGHAT, FQNNGV. The CDR3 loop spans 15 amino acids. V lost 6 bases and J 3 bases, leaving 15 bases between the germline ends. CDR3 coding DNA: TGTGCCAGCAGACCCGAAACGGGGATCTACAATGAGCAGTTCTTC. Its protein product is CASRPETGIYNEQFF.

This chain connects TRBV28 to TRBJ2-1, with D tentatively TRBD2 (6 bases). V was pared by 6 bases and J by 1 base, with 13 bases between. Germline CDR1 reads MDHEN; CDR2 reads SYDVKM. CDR3 length: 15 residues. CDR3 sequence: CASRGDGSSYNEQFF. Here the CDR3 DNA reads TGTGCCAGCAGGGGCGACGGGAGTTCCTACAATGAGCAGTTCTTC.

In its sample, this clone was seen a few times. The CDR3, as DNA: TGTGCCACCAGCAGAGCAGGGGTGGGTGAAGCTTTCTTT. Protein product: CATSRAGVGEAFF. The chain joins TRBV15 to TRBJ1-1; tentatively, D is TRBD1 (6 bases). The CDR3 totals 13 residues. V dropped 1 base and J dropped 7 bases, with 10 bases sitting between them. The germline V gene has CDR1 LNHNV and CDR2 YYDKDF (reference sequence).

The chain links TRBV21-1 to TRBJ2-3; the DNA was not compared with TRBD2, the D call given in the table. TRBV21-1 is an annotated pseudogene. CDR3 size: 18 residues. The DNA for the CDR3 is TGTGCCAGCAGCAAAAAGGCGGGAGGGGGCCGTGGAACAGATACGCAGTATTTT. It translates to CASSKKAGGGRGTDTQYF.

This chain's CDR3 is CASGGARRTGELFF. The CDR3 region has the DNA TGTGCCAGCGGGGGGGCGAGGAGGACCGGGGAGCTGTTTTTT. The chain joins TRBV11-3 to TRBJ2-2; TRBD2 is a possible D gene (7 bases). Germline values: CDR1 SGHNT, CDR2 YENEEA. The CDR3 runs 14 residues. V was clipped by 8 bases and J by 5 bases, with 15 bases between them.

This chain connects TRBV5-4 to TRBJ1-2, with a possible D match to TRBD1 (5 bases). V lost 5 bases to trimming and J lost 2 bases, with 16 bases between them. CDR3 size: 15 residues. Germline CDR1 is SGHNT and CDR2 is YYREEE (reference sequence). The CDR3 protein is CASRPPGQGNYGYTF. CDR3 in DNA: TGTGCCAGCAGGCCACCCGGGCAGGGCAACTATGGCTACACCTTC.

With respect to this clone: The junction departs from germline at one end; a sequencing error may be responsible. The rearrangement links TRBV7-9 to TRBJ1-5, with 10 bases that match TRBD1. The CDR3 spans 17 residues. Germline-derived CDR1 and CDR2 are SEHNR and FQNEAQ (reference sequence). For the CDR3, the DNA is TGTTCCAGCAGCTTGAGACAGGGGGCGAGCGGGACTCAGCCCCAGCATTTT. This encodes CSSSLRQGASGTQPQHF.

Notes on this clone: One end of the junction varies from germline; a read error may be responsible. The chain uses TRBV18 and TRBJ2-2; D gene uncertain. This CDR3 region has 16 residues. CDR1 is KGHSH, CDR2 LQKENI, per germline. CDR3 sequence (DNA): TGTGCCAGCTCCCCACACCCTCTCAGGAACACCGGGGAGCTGTTTTTT. Protein product: CASSPHPLRNTGELFF.

This chain joins TRBV19 and TRBJ2-5; 10 bases match TRBD2. The tail of the sequence fits TRBJ2-7 better, so the J call may be wrong. Germline V lookup: CDR1 LNHDA, CDR2 SQIVND (reference sequence). The CDR3 is made up of 14 amino acids. The CDR3 sequence is CASSSGTSEDEQYF. The CDR3 coding sequence is TGTGCCAGTAGTTCCGGGACTAGCGAGGACGAGCAGTACTTC.

This sequence joins TRBV4-3 and TRBJ2-1, with D perhaps matching TRBD1 (5 bases). V was trimmed by 3 bases and J by 0 bases, leaving 15 bases between them. The length of the CDR3 is 17 residues. Germline V gives CDR1 LGHNA, CDR2 YSLEER. CDR3 DNA sequence: TGCGCCAGCAGCCATAGGGGAAGGGTAAGCTCCTACAATGAGCAGTTCTTC. As protein: CASSHRGRVSSYNEQFF.

This clone occurred a few times. V gene TRBV7-9 combines with J gene TRBJ2-1; TRBD1 matches at 7 bases. The CDR3 runs 15 residues. In germline, CDR1 is SEHNR, CDR2 FQNEAQ (reference sequence). Losses at the gene ends were 6 bases for V and 3 bases for J; bases not matched to a gene: 8. CDR3 in DNA: TGTGCCAGCAGGTCGCCAGGGGGACACTACAATGAGCAGTTCTTC. As protein: CASRSPGGHYNEQFF.

The chain joins TRBV6-1 to TRBJ2-7; the match to TRBD2 covers 9 bases. Germline trimming cut 4 bases from V and 0 bases from J; bases unmatched to any gene: 4. Germline CDR1 MNHNS, CDR2 SASEGT. This CDR3 contains 15 residues. The CDR3 sequence: CASSASGRSSYEQYF. In DNA form, the CDR3 reads TGTGCCAGCAGTGCCAGCGGGAGGAGCTCCTACGAGCAGTACTTC.

This chain links TRBV19 with TRBJ2-6, with 12 bases lining up with TRBD1. With 5 bases clipped from V and 2 bases from J, the junction kept 1 base outside the gene matches. Per the germline V gene, CDR1 is LNHDA and CDR2 is SQIVND (reference sequence). The CDR3 consists of 16 residues. The CDR3 spells CASSGTGGAGANVLTF. The DNA of the CDR3 is TGTGCCAGTAGTGGGACAGGGGGCGCTGGGGCCAACGTCCTGACTTTC.

The chain carries TRBV20-1 and TRBJ2-1, with no clear D. Germline loops: CDR1 DFQATT, CDR2 SNEGSKA (reference sequence). The ends were cut back, 6 bases at V and 6 bases at J, with 9 bases in the middle. There are 11 residues in the CDR3. The CDR3 here is CSAAGGNEQFF. In DNA form, the CDR3 reads TGCAGTGCAGCAGGTGGCAATGAGCAGTTCTTC.

The chain links TRBV2 to TRBJ2-4, with D perhaps matching TRBD2 (6 bases). From germline, CDR1 is SNHLY and CDR2 FYNNEI. The CDR3 extends over 15 amino acids. Trimming shortened V by 8 bases and J by 3 bases, and 17 bases separated the two germline ends. CDR3 bases: TGTGCCAGCGAGTGGGAGGCTTCGGTCAAAAACATTCAGTACTTC. The encoded protein is CASEWEASVKNIQYF.

V gene TRBV6-4 combines with J gene TRBJ2-5; TRBD1 matches 12 bases. The last part of the DNA fits TRBJ2-7 better; the J call may be wrong. CDR1 MRHNA and CDR2 SNTAGT come from the germline V gene. This CDR3 is built from 13 residues. The CDR3 coding sequence is TGTGCCCATGGGACAGGGGGCGTTTACGAGCAGTACTTC. It is translated as CAHGTGGVYEQYF.

The chain uses TRBV5-8 and TRBJ1-2, with 9 bases lining up with TRBD1. The CDR3 spans 15 residues. Looked up from germline, CDR1 is SGHTS and CDR2 is YDEGEE. Losses at the gene ends were 2 bases for V and 5 bases for J; bases not matched to a gene: 7. This CDR3 reads CASSFPGQGLYGYTF. CDR3 nucleotides: TGTGCCAGCAGCTTTCCGGGACAGGGACTTTATGGCTACACCTTC.

V is TRBV4-1 and J is TRBJ2-6; 13 bases match TRBD2. Trimming at V came to 4 bases and at J to 0 bases, leaving 9 bases not matched to a gene. Germline loops: CDR1 MGHRA, CDR2 YSYEKL. The CDR3 runs to 20 residues. The CDR3 DNA sequence: TGCGCCAGCAGCCCATTCGCGGGACTAGCGGGACCCTCTGGGGCCAACGTCCTGACTTTC. Its protein product is CASSPFAGLAGPSGANVLTF.

The rearrangement uses TRBV7-2 and TRBJ2-3; possible D gene TRBD2, 6 bases. The V gene's germline CDR1 is SGHTA and CDR2 FQGNSA. This CDR3 is built from 16 residues. V gave up 1 base and J gave up 6 bases, with 17 bases separating them. CDR3 in DNA: TGTGCCAGCAGCTTAGGGCCCCAGCGGGCGATGGATACGCAGTATTTT. Encoded protein: CASSLGPQRAMDTQYF.

The chain's CDR3 is CASRTAAHTDTQYF. As DNA, the CDR3 is TGTGCCAGCAGAACTGCTGCCCACACAGATACGCAGTATTTT. This rearrangement joins TRBV6-6 to TRBJ2-3; D not resolved. The CDR3 is 14 amino acids. CDR1 is MNHNY and CDR2 is SVGAGI in the germline V gene (reference sequence). The V end was cut by 6 bases, the J end by 2 bases, with 12 bases between.

The chain links TRBV27 to TRBJ2-5, with 11 bases that match TRBD1. With 6 bases clipped from V and 9 bases from J, the junction kept 9 bases outside the gene matches. Germline assignment: CDR1 MNHEY and CDR2 SMNVEV (reference sequence). This CDR3 region has 14 residues. Written as DNA, the CDR3 is TGTGCCAGCAGCCGAGGGGACAGGGGGTCGGCCCAGTACTTC. Translating it yields CASSRGDRGSAQYF.

This chain joins TRBV19 and TRBJ1-1; D gene uncertain. This CDR3 has 15 residues. The V and J ends lost 6 bases and 3 bases respectively, with 17 bases between them. Germline V lookup: CDR1 LNHDA, CDR2 SQIVND (reference sequence). The DNA of the CDR3 is TGTGCCAGTAGCCCCACCGGTGAGGGAGACACTGAAGCTTTCTTT. Amino acids: CASSPTGEGDTEAFF.

CDR3 nucleotides: TGTGCCAGCACTCCCGGGGGGGGTTGGGAGACCCAGTACTTC. Translation: CASTPGGGWETQYF. V usage is TRBV7-2 and J usage is TRBJ2-5; 8 bases line up with TRBD2. J gave up 5 bases and V 7 bases, and 9 bases lay outside the gene matches. CDR3 length: 14 residues. Germline V gene sequence: CDR1 SGHTA, CDR2 FQGNSA.

CDR3: CASSREGTHSYNEQFF. Written as DNA, the CDR3 is TGTGCCAGCAGCCGGGAAGGGACTCACTCCTACAATGAGCAGTTCTTC. The J gene is TRBJ2-1, the V gene TRBV11-3; D may be TRBD2 (6 bases). There are 16 residues in the CDR3. Germline V gene sequence: CDR1 SGHNT, CDR2 YENEEA. V was cut by 5 bases and J by 0 bases, with 14 bases left in between.

The gene calls are TRBV11-2 and TRBJ2-7; the D gene is possibly TRBD1 (5 bases). The CDR3 loop spans 16 amino acids. V shed 3 bases and J shed 0 bases, with 15 bases lying between them. The germline gives CDR1 SGHAT, CDR2 FQNNGV. CDR3 region: CASSFTLGQTSYEQYF. The CDR3 DNA is TGTGCCAGCAGCTTTACGTTAGGACAAACCTCCTACGAGCAGTACTTC.

The chain links TRBV5-1 to TRBJ2-1; 7 bases are a match to TRBD2. The ends lost 3 bases at V and 5 bases at J; junction bases unmatched: 8. CDR1 and CDR2 (germline): SGHRS, YFSETQ. This CDR3 spans 15 amino acids. CDR3 sequence reads: CASSSGTNIHNEQFF. CDR3 nucleotide sequence: TGCGCCAGCAGCTCCGGGACTAATATACACAATGAGCAGTTCTTC.

This chain links TRBV19 with TRBJ2-7; TRBD2 aligns across 9 bases. Looked up from germline, CDR1 is LNHDA and CDR2 is SQIVND (reference sequence). The CDR3 contains 16 residues. Trimming at V came to 0 bases and at J to 2 bases, leaving 5 bases not matched to a gene. The CDR3 DNA follows: TGTGCCAGTAGTATAGAGTCTAGCGGGAACCCCTACGAGCAGTACTTC. Encoded protein: CASSIESSGNPYEQYF.